This TCR beta chain was observed in a study of T and B cells in COVID-19 patients. Comments on this clonotype: The target antigen is unknown.

The CDR3 consists of 17 residues. J was trimmed by 1 base and V by 3 bases; bases with no gene match: 11. Germline V gene lookup returns CDR1 KGHSH and CDR2 LQKENI. BIOMED2 TRB-A/B primer pools were used in multiplex TRB PCR. Each CDR3 protein gets one entry after TCRdb re-called the multiplex PCR reads with MiXCR. The sample gives 6,000 or so distinct CDR3 sequences, 33% of which show up once; 50% to 60% is in the top ten. Study results and limitations: Exclusive to the recovered cohort were some 2,500 TCR clusters, around 31 of them with low generation probability. Patients with COVID-19 reportedly showed strongly skewed T cell receptor beta variable and joining gene usage.

From blood, about 240-550 ng of genomic DNA served as TRB template. The source is a human donor with active COVID-19. The J gene is TRBJ2-5, the V gene TRBV18; 7 nucleotides line up with TRBD2. The sample was blood. The CDR3 protein is CASSPLPVAGSQETQYF. The DNA of the CDR3 is TGTGCCAGCTCACCTCTCCCGGTAGCGGGCTCCCAAGAGACCCAGTACTTC.